What follows is one TCR beta chain and its context. What it binds is unknown. A multiplex PCR was run with 60 Vbeta primers and 13 Jbeta primers. Here immunoSEQ multiplex PCR was the method, and the copy in TCRdb shows in-frame clones only, minus some. Among approximately 100,000 clones listed, 60% to 75% were seen once. This specimen comes from a study of cytomegalovirus exposure and HLA in healthy donors. Study results and caveats: The classifier was said to identify cytomegalovirus status with high specificity and sensitivity. Sequencing likely generated an artifact that appeared as a cluster of highly shared sequence variants. According to the study, 160 or so TCR beta chains were cytomegalovirus-associated.

The germline V and J ends were trimmed by 5 bases and 3 bases, with 19 bases remaining between them. Germline CDR1 and CDR2: MDHEN and SYDVKM. This CDR3 region has 16 residues. The chain has TRBV28 and TRBJ1-2, with TRBD1 as a possible D gene (6 bases). The sequencing sample was made of PBMCs. This sequence was found in a man aged 50-60 years in good health and CMV-seronegative. CDR3 in DNA: TGTGCCAGCAGTGGGTCGCCCGGGACAAAGGACTATGGCTACACCTTC. This encodes CASSGSPGTKDYGYTF.